The rows below give T cell receptor beta chains drawn from one sample of a study of blood T cell repertoires in COVID-19. Method: immunoSEQ multiplex PCR; TCRdb's copy keeps in-frame clones and lacks some. Of over 130,000 clones in the sample, approximately 90% are singletons; the top ten hold roughly 9.6%. The sequenced sample consisted of peripheral blood. Source of these receptors: a woman aged 80 or older with acute or convalescent COVID-19. CDR3s include the opening cysteine and the closing phenylalanine or tryptophan. The D gene is left open where the match is weak. Not all rows give a size; the values are once, few, many and, for expanded clones, a class.

once . TRBJ2-7 TRBV19 TGTGCCAGTAGTAGTTCAAACTCCTACGAGCAGTACTTC CASSSSNSYEQYF
. TRBD1 TRBJ1-4 TRBV5-1 TGCGCCAGCAGCTTTCGACAGGGGCGAGAAAAACTGTTTTTT CASSFRQGREKLFF
. TRBD2 TRBJ2-2 TRBV4-1 TGCGCCAGCAGCCAAGATTTGGGACTAGCGTTGAACACCGGGGAGCTGTTTTTT CASSQDLGLALNTGELFF
. TRBD2 TRBJ2-7 TRBV5-4 TGTGCCAGCAGCCCCGGACTAGCGGGCACAGGAGAGCAGTACTTC CASSPGLAGTGEQYF
. TRBD1 TRBJ1-2 TRBV2 TGTGCCAGCACCTTAGACAGGGCTTATGGCTACACCTTC CASTLDRAYGYTF
. . TRBJ1-1 TRBV12-5 TGTGCTAGTGACCCACAGGGTGGAAACACTGAAGCTTTCTTT CASDPQGGNTEAFF
. . TRBJ1-1 TRBV7-2 TGTGCCAGCAGCTTACAGGGCTCGGGCACTGAAGCTTTCTTT CASSLQGSGTEAFF
. TRBD1 TRBJ1-2 TRBV6-5 TGTGCCAGCAGGGTACAGGGGGTCGAGGGCTACACCTTC CASRVQGVEGYTF
. TRBD1 TRBJ1-1 TRBV12-5 TGTGCTAGTGGTCTTGAACGAGGACAGGGGGCGCTTGTTGAAGCTTTCTTT CASGLERGQGALVEAFF
. TRBD2 TRBJ2-3 TRBV5-1 TGCGCCAGCAGCTTGGCCGGGACTAGCGGGGGTCGTAGGGATACGCAGTATTTT CASSLAGTSGGRRDTQYF
. . TRBJ1-2 TRBV5-1 TGCGCCAGCAGCTTGGATCGGAGGGTGGGACACTATGGCTACACCTTC CASSLDRRVGHYGYTF
. . TRBJ1-3 TRBV7-9 TGTGCCAGCAGCTTAGTTATCGATAGCTCTGGAAACACCATATATTTT CASSLVIDSSGNTIYF
once . TRBJ2-7 TRBV4-1 TGCGCCAGCAGCCAAGTCGCGACTAGATCGTGGGAGCAGTACTTC CASSQVATRSWEQYF
. . TRBJ2-7 TRBV5-1 TGCGCCAGCAGCTTGGACAGGGCCGACAACGAGCAGTACTTC CASSLDRADNEQYF
. . TRBJ1-1 TRBV28 TGTGCCAGCAGTTTATGGCCCTATGAAGCTTTCTTT CASSLWPYEAFF
. . TRBJ1-1 TRBV7-9 TGTGCCAGCAGCCCCTCCGGGGGCACTGAAGCTTTCTTT CASSPSGGTEAFF
. . TRBJ1-1 TRBV6-1 TGTGCCAGCATCCTCACACCGGGGGGGAACACTGAAGCTTTCTTT CASILTPGGNTEAFF
. . TRBJ2-5 TRBV27 TGTGCCAGCAGTTTCTCTACAGGGCGCCAAGAGACCCAGTACTTC CASSFSTGRQETQYF